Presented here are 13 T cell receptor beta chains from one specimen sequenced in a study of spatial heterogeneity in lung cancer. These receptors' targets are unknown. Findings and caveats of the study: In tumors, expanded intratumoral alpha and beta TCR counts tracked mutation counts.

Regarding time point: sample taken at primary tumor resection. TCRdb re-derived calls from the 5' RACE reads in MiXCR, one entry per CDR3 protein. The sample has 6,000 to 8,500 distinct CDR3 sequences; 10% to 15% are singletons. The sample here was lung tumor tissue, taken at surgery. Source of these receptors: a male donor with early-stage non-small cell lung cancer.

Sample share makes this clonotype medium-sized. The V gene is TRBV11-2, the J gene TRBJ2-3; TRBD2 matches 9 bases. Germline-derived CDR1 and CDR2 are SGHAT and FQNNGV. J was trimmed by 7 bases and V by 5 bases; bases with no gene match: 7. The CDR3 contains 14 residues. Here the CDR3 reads CASSLAGSRNTQYF. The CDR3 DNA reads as TGTGCCAGCAGCCTAGCGGGATCGAGGAATACGCAGTATTTT.

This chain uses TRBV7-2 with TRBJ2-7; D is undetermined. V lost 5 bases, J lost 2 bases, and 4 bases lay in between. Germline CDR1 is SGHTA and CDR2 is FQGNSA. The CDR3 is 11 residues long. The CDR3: CASSPAYEQYF. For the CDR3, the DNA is TGTGCCAGCAGCCCGGCCTACGAGCAGTACTTC. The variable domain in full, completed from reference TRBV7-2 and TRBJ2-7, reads GAGVSQSPSNKVTEKGKDVELRCDPISGHTALYWYRQSLGQGLEFLIYFQGNSAPDKSGLPSDRFSAERTGGSVSTLTIQRTQQEDSAVYLCASSPAYEQYFGPGTRLTVT.

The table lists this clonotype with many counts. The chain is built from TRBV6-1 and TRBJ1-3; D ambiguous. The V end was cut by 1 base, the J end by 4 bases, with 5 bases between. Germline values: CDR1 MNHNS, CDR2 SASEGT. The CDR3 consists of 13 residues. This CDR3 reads CASSEGAGNTIYF. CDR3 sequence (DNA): TGTGCCAGCAGTGAAGGGGCGGGAAACACCATATATTTT.

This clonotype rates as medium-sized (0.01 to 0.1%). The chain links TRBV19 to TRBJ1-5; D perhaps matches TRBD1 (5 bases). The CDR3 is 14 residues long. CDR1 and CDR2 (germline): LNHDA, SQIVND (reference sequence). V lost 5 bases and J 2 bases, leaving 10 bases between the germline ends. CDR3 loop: CASSQGLGNQPQHF. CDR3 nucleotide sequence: TGTGCCAGTAGTCAGGGTTTGGGCAATCAGCCCCAGCATTTT.

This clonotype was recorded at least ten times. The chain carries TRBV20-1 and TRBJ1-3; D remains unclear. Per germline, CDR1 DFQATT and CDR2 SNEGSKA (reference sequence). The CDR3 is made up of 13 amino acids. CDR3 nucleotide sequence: TGCGGAGGTGGATTAAGCTCTGGAAACACCATATATTTT. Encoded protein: CGGGLSSGNTIYF.

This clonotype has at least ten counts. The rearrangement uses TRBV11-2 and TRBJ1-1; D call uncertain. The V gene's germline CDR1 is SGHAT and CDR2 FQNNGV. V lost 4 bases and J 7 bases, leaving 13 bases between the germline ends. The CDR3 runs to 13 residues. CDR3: CASSSAQRIEAFF. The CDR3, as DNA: TGTGCCAGCAGCTCAGCCCAGAGAATTGAAGCTTTCTTT.

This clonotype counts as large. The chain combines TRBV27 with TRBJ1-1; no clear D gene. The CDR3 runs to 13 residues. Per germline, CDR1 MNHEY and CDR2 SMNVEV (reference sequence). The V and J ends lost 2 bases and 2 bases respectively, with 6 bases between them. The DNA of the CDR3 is TGTGCCAGCAGTTTAAAAGGTAACACTGAAGCTTTCTTT. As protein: CASSLKGNTEAFF.

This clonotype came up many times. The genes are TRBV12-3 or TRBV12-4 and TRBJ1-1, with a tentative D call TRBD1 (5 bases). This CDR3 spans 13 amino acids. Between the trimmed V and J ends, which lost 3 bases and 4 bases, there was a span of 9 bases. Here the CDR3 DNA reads TGTGCCAGCAGTTTGGCGGGGCCCACTGAAGCTTTCTTT. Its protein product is CASSLAGPTEAFF.

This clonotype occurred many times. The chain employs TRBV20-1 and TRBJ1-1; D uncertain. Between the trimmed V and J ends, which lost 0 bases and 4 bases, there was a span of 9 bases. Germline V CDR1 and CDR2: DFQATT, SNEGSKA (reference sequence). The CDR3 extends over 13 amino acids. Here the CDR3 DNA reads TGCAGTGCTAGAGATAAGAGGGTCACTGAAGCTTTCTTT. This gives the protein CSARDKRVTEAFF.

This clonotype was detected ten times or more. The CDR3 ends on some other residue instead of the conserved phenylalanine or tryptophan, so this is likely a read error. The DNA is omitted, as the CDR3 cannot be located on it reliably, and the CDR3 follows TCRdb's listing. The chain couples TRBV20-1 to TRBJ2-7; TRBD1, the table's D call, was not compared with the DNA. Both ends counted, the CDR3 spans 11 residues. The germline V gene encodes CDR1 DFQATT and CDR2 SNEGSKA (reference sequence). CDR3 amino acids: CSASYPGGLTI.

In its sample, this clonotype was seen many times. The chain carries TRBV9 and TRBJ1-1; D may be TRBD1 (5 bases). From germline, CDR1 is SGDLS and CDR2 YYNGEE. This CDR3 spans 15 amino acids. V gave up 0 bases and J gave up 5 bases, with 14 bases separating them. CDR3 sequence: CASSVEWGWRTEAFF. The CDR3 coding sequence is TGTGCCAGCAGCGTAGAGTGGGGGTGGCGGACTGAAGCTTTCTTT.

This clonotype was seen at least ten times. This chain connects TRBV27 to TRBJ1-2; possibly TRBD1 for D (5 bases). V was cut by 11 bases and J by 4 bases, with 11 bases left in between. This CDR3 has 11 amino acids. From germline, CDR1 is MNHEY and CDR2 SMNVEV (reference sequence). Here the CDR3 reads CAVGEAYGYTF. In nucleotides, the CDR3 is TGTGCCGTAGGGGAGGCCTATGGCTACACCTTC.

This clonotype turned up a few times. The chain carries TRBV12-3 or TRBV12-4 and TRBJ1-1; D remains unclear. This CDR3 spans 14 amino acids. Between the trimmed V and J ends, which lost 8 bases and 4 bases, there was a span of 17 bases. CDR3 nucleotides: TGTGCCAGCTCTTCGCAAGGGAGCAGCACTGAAGCTTTCTTT. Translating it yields CASSSQGSSTEAFF.